This TCR beta chain appears in the sequencing data of a study of blood T cell repertoires in COVID-19. Study in general: Italy, Spain and the United States were the sources of the convalescent and acute COVID-19 samples. PBMCs, B-cell-depleted T cells, or T cells were the source of the cDNA or gDNA that made up the material.

CDR3 size: 16 residues. Unmatched junction bases numbered 10, after V lost 4 bases and J lost 4 bases. The germline gives CDR1 SNHLY, CDR2 FYNNEI. The authors' processing: Reference gene primer amplification yielded estimated nucleated cell counts. Some clones are missing from TCRdb's copy, which holds only in-frame ones; the method was immunoSEQ multiplex PCR. The DNA was the basis for D and trimming; V, J and clone size are from that table. This repertoire shows fewer than 200,000 clones, approximately 82% found once; its top ten account for 22%. Sequencing input: peripheral blood. This TCR was recovered from a woman at least 80 years old with acute or convalescent COVID-19. This rearrangement joins TRBV2 to TRBJ2-5; 9 bases line up with TRBD2. The CDR3 sequence: CASSGVAGAIGETQYF. CDR3 sequence (DNA): TGTGCCAGCAGTGGGGTAGCGGGAGCGATTGGAGAGACCCAGTACTTC.